Listed here are 26 T cell receptor beta chains from one sample, sequenced in a study of cytomegalovirus exposure and HLA in healthy donors. PCR primers comprised 60 Vbeta and 13 Jbeta primers. The table came from immunoSEQ multiplex PCR; TCRdb's copy has only in-frame clones and leaves some out. The sample records under 150,000 clones, roughly 65% being singletons. The specimen was PBMCs. Receptors originate from a man between 60 and 70 years old in good health and CMV-seronegative.

The V gene is TRBV6-1, the J gene TRBJ2-5; 8 positions match TRBD2. The junction had 4 bases not matched to a gene; V was cut back by 10 bases and J by 3 bases. CDR3 length equals 12 residues. Germline V gene data show CDR1 as MNHNS and CDR2 as SASEGT. This CDR3 is CATLLAEETQYF. Written as DNA, the CDR3 is TGTGCCACCCTACTAGCGGAAGAGACCCAGTACTTC.

This rearrangement joins TRBV2 to TRBJ1-5; TRBD1 is a possible D gene (6 bases). This CDR3 is 16 amino acids long. Germline CDR1 reads SNHLY; CDR2 reads FYNNEI. Trimming removed 5 bases from V and 9 bases from J, with 23 bases in between. CDR3 in amino acids: CASSYGTQKLGAPQHF. CDR3 nucleotide sequence: TGTGCCAGCAGTTACGGGACACAAAAGTTGGGGGCGCCCCAGCATTTT.

This chain links TRBV25-1 with TRBJ1-5; D may be TRBD1 (5 bases). Germline CDR1 is MGHDK and CDR2 is SYGVNS. CDR3 size: 16 residues. Trimming shortened V by 1 base and J by 0 bases, and 10 bases separated the two germline ends. The DNA for the CDR3 is TGTGCCAGCAGTGAATTCGGAGGGGATAGCAATCAGCCCCAGCATTTT. Its translation: CASSEFGGDSNQPQHF.

The chain combines TRBV12-5 with TRBJ2-2, with D unclear. The CDR3 is 15 amino acids. Trimming shortened V by 0 bases and J by 6 bases, and 11 bases separated the two germline ends. Germline CDR1 and CDR2: LGHNT and FRNRAP. The CDR3 DNA is TGTGCTAGTGGTTTGGTCCCCTCAGGCTCCGGGGAGCTGTTTTTT. Encoded protein: CASGLVPSGSGELFF.

The chain recombines TRBV5-4 with TRBJ2-3, with D unclear. The V and J ends lost 1 base and 10 bases respectively, with 16 bases between them. Germline V gene sequence: CDR1 SGHNT, CDR2 YYREEE (reference sequence). The CDR3 totals 14 residues. For the CDR3, the DNA is TGTGCCAGCAGCTTGACGGGTTATCAAGCTGCGCAGTATTTT. It translates to CASSLTGYQAAQYF.

This clone was recorded only once. CDR3 loop: CASSLARGRDEKLFF. In nucleotides, the CDR3 is TGTGCCAGCAGCTTAGCTAGGGGGAGGGATGAAAAACTGTTTTTT. The rearrangement links TRBV7-8 to TRBJ1-4, with D possibly TRBD1 on 6 matching bases. With 0 bases removed from V and 6 bases from J, the gap between germline ends came to 11 bases. The CDR3 contains 15 residues. In germline, CDR1 is SGHVS, CDR2 FQNEAQ.

This chain uses TRBV10-1 with TRBJ2-3, with 7 bases identical to TRBD1. V lost 8 bases to trimming and J lost 0 bases; unmatched junction nucleotides: 11. CDR3 size: 16 residues. Germline V CDR1 and CDR2: WNHNN, SYGVQD (reference sequence). The CDR3 DNA reads as TGCGCCAGCTCCTTGGTCCGGGACAGTAGCACAGATACGCAGTATTTT. This translates into CASSLVRDSSTDTQYF.

The chain carries TRBV19 and TRBJ2-2; maybe TRBD2 (6 bases). Germline V gene data show CDR1 as LNHDA and CDR2 as SQIVND (reference sequence). This CDR3 contains 12 residues. Trimming left V 7 bases short and J 5 bases short, with 8 bases between. DNA for the CDR3: TGTGCCAGTACCCGGGGGACCGGGGAGCTGTTTTTT. It yields the protein CASTRGTGELFF. Together with reference TRBV19 and TRBJ2-2, the CDR3 gives the full variable domain: DGGITQSPKYLFRKEGQNVTLSCEQNLNHDAMYWYRQDPGQGLRLIYYSQIVNDFQKGDIAEGYSVSREKKESFPLTVTSAQKNPTAFYLCASTRGTGELFFGEGSRLTVL.

This chain links TRBV15 with TRBJ2-2; D is possibly TRBD2 (6 bases). Trimming pared 3 bases from V and 3 bases from J, leaving 14 bases between. The germline CDR1 and CDR2 sequences are LNHNV and YYDKDF (reference sequence). The CDR3 totals 16 residues. CDR3 sequence reads: CATSSPVREDTGELFF. The CDR3 DNA sequence: TGTGCCACCAGCAGCCCCGTCAGGGAGGACACCGGGGAGCTGTTTTTT. The full variable domain, with the rest looked up from reference TRBV15 and TRBJ2-2, is DAMVIQNPRYQVTQFGKPVTLSCSQTLNHNVMYWYQQKSSQAPKLLFHYYDKDFNNEADTPDNFQSRRPNTSFCFLDIRSPGLGDTAMYLCATSSPVREDTGELFFGEGSRLTVL.

This chain joins TRBV30 and TRBJ2-7, with TRBD2 matching 12 bases. Germline CDR1 reads GTSNPN; CDR2 reads SVGIG (reference sequence). V trimming: 2 bases; J trimming: 3 bases; junction bases outside the gene matches: 2. This CDR3 is 14 amino acids long. This CDR3 reads CAWSKLAGGYEQYF. The CDR3 DNA is TGTGCCTGGAGTAAACTAGCGGGAGGCTACGAGCAGTACTTC.

This chain links TRBV5-1 with TRBJ2-5; 16 nucleotides line up with TRBD2. The CDR3 length is 18 residues. The V gene end was trimmed by 4 bases and the J gene end by 0 bases; junction bases not matched to a gene: 6. In germline, CDR1 is SGHRS, CDR2 YFSETQ. CDR3 region: CASSLGLAGGEDQETQYF. The CDR3 DNA is TGCGCCAGCAGCCTGGGACTAGCGGGAGGGGAAGACCAAGAGACCCAGTACTTC.

This clone was observed a handful of times. The gene calls are TRBV7-3 and TRBJ2-3; 13 nucleotides match TRBD2. The CDR3 is 18 amino acids. V was clipped by 0 bases and J by 4 bases; unmatched bases: 7. Germline V lookup: CDR1 SGHTA, CDR2 FQGTGA. The CDR3 sequence is CASSLTARTSGSSDTQYF. The CDR3 coding sequence is TGTGCCAGCAGCTTAACCGCCCGGACTAGCGGGAGTTCAGATACGCAGTATTTT.

This clone was seen more than once but under ten times. The chain recombines TRBV5-6 with TRBJ2-2; a possible D gene is TRBD2 (7 bases). V was cut by 6 bases and J by 5 bases, with 23 bases left in between. The CDR3 totals 17 residues. Germline V lookup: CDR1 SGHDT, CDR2 YYEEEE. The CDR3 nucleotides are TGTGCCAGCATTAGAGGCAAGGGGGGGCGTTGGACCGGGGAGCTGTTTTTT. As protein: CASIRGKGGRWTGELFF.

This clone was detected a few times. This chain links TRBV5-5 with TRBJ2-5, with a tentative D call TRBD2 (5 bases). CDR1 is SGHKS and CDR2 is YYEKEE in the germline V gene (reference sequence). V shed 4 bases and J shed 3 bases, with 25 bases lying between them. This CDR3 has 18 amino acids. The CDR3 sequence is CASSPRAPEPRDEETQYF. CDR3 DNA: TGTGCCAGCAGCCCCCGCGCCCCGGAGCCCCGGGATGAAGAGACCCAGTACTTC.

This clone has only one observation. The rearrangement joins TRBV30 to TRBJ2-7; D unclear. With 0 bases removed from V and 4 bases from J, the gap between germline ends came to 4 bases. CDR1 is GTSNPN and CDR2 is SVGIG in the germline V gene (reference sequence). CDR3 size: 11 residues. This chain's CDR3 is CAWSVEYEQYF. For the CDR3, the DNA is TGTGCCTGGAGTGTAGAGTACGAGCAGTACTTC. The whole variable domain, remainder taken from reference TRBV30 and TRBJ2-7, is SQTIHQWPATLVQPVGSPLSLECTVEGTSNPNLYWYRQAAGRGLQLLFYSVGIGQISSEVPQNLSASRPQDRQFILSSKKLLLSDSGFYLCAWSVEYEQYFGPGTRLTVT.

This clone has only a few counts. The chain couples TRBV9 to TRBJ2-1, with 10 bases matching TRBD1. This CDR3 comprises 14 residues. Looked up from germline, CDR1 is SGDLS and CDR2 is YYNGEE. With 4 bases clipped from V and 7 bases from J, the junction kept 5 bases outside the gene matches. The CDR3 bases are TGTGCCAGCAGCTCCCGGGACAGGGGTAATGAGCAGTTCTTC. Residues: CASSSRDRGNEQFF.

This chain links TRBV5-4 with TRBJ1-4; 11 bases align to TRBD1. The V and J ends lost 4 bases and 3 bases, in that order; junction bases with no gene match: 5. Germline CDR1 reads SGHNT; CDR2 reads YYREEE (reference sequence). The CDR3 runs 16 residues. CDR3 nucleotide sequence: TGTGCCAGCAGCCTCGGGACAGGGGGATCTAATGAAAAACTGTTTTTT. Its translation: CASSLGTGGSNEKLFF. Full variable domain (missing parts from reference TRBV5-4 and TRBJ1-4): ETGVTQSPTHLIKTRGQQVTLRCSSQSGHNTVSWYQQALGQGPQFIFQYYREEENGRGNFPPRFSGLQFPNYSSELNVNALELDDSALYLCASSLGTGGSNEKLFFGSGTQLSVL.

This clone occurred a few times. The V call is TRBV30, the J call TRBJ2-7; 10 positions agree with TRBD2. The CDR3 has 16 amino acids. V lost 2 bases and J lost 1; bases outside the gene matches: 8. Germline V gives CDR1 GTSNPN, CDR2 SVGIG (reference sequence). This CDR3 is CAWSPLAGVTSYEQYF. The CDR3 DNA is TGTGCCTGGAGTCCCCTAGCGGGAGTAACATCCTACGAGCAGTACTTC.

A note on this clone: No DNA is shown, since the ends of the CDR3 on it are uncertain; the CDR3 is the one TCRdb lists. This sequence joins TRBV9 and TRBJ1-1; the D call TRBD1 from the table was never checked on the DNA. Germline CDR1 reads SGDLS; CDR2 reads YYNGEE. Inclusive of both ends, the CDR3 amounts to 13 amino acids. CDR3 residues: CASSFGQGAETFF.

J is TRBJ2-7 and V is TRBV5-1, with D unresolved. Between the trimmed V and J ends, which lost 3 bases and 2 bases, there was a span of 3 bases. CDR1 is SGHRS and CDR2 is YFSETQ in the germline V gene. There are 11 residues in the CDR3. The DNA of the CDR3 is TGCGCCAGCAGCTCTACCTACGAGCAGTACTTC. Translated, it gives CASSSTYEQYF.

This clone has only one observation. The chain employs TRBV29-1 and TRBJ2-2; D is unresolved. The CDR3 runs to 15 residues. The V end was cut by 3 bases, the J end by 3 bases, with 14 bases between. Per the germline V gene, CDR1 is SQVTM and CDR2 is ANQGSEA. DNA of the CDR3: TGCAGCGTTGAGACACACTCCCCGCACACCGGGGAGCTGTTTTTT. As protein: CSVETHSPHTGELFF.

The table lists this clone with a few counts. The chain employs TRBV28 and TRBJ2-5, with D maybe TRBD1 (5 bases). Germline CDR1 and CDR2: MDHEN and SYDVKM. The V end lost 4 bases, the J end lost 2 bases, and 11 bases lay between the germline ends. There are 14 residues in the CDR3. The DNA of the CDR3 is TGTGCCAGCAGTTATGCAGGGCGGCAAGAGACCCAGTACTTC. Protein product: CASSYAGRQETQYF.

The genes are TRBV5-4 and TRBJ2-1; D ambiguous. The CDR3 is 15 amino acids. Per the germline V gene, CDR1 is SGHNT and CDR2 is YYREEE (reference sequence). Between the trimmed V and J ends, which lost 0 bases and 1 base, there was a span of 8 bases. This chain's CDR3 is CASSLAGTSYNEQFF. CDR3 nucleotide sequence: TGTGCCAGCAGCTTGGCGGGTACTTCCTACAATGAGCAGTTCTTC.

The genes are TRBV6-5 and TRBJ1-1; unclear D gene. In germline, CDR1 is MNHEY, CDR2 SVGAGI. This CDR3 is built from 14 residues. V lost 3 bases to trimming and J lost 1 base, with 9 bases between them. DNA of the CDR3: TGTGCCAGCAGTTATTTGCCAGGGAACACTGAAGCTTTCTTT. This gives the protein CASSYLPGNTEAFF.

This rearrangement joins TRBV19 to TRBJ2-5, with D maybe TRBD2 (6 bases). The V gene lost 5 bases and the J gene lost 3 bases, with 13 bases spanning the gap. Germline V gene data show CDR1 as LNHDA and CDR2 as SQIVND (reference sequence). This CDR3 is 14 amino acids long. The CDR3 DNA follows: TGTGCCAGTAGTCCTATGGAGGGGAAAGAGACCCAGTACTTC. Its translation: CASSPMEGKETQYF.

This clone was detected only a few times. The V and J genes are TRBV2 and TRBJ2-1, with 11 bases that match TRBD2. The CDR3 sequence is 15 residues long. Per the germline V gene, CDR1 is SNHLY and CDR2 is FYNNEI. V was pared by 6 bases and J by 3 bases, with 4 bases of the junction left unmatched. The CDR3: CASSLLAGDYNEQFF. DNA for the CDR3: TGTGCCAGCAGCTTACTAGCGGGAGACTACAATGAGCAGTTCTTC.